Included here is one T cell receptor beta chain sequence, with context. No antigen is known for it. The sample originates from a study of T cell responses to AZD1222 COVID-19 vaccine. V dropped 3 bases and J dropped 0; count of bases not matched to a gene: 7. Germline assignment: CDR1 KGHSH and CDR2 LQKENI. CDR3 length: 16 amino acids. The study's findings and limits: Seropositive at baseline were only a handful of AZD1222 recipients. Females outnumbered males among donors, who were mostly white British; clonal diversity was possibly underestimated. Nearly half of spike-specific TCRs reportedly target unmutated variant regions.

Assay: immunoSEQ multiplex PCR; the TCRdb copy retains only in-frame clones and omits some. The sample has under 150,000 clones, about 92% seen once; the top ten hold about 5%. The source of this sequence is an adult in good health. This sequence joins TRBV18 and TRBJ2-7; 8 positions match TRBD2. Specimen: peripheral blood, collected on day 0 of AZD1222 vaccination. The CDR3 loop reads CASSPGGGQGSYEQYF. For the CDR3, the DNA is TGTGCCAGCTCACCCGGCGGGGGGCAGGGCTCCTACGAGCAGTACTTC.